This T cell receptor (beta chain) was captured in a study of T cells in Graves' hyperthyroidism and ophthalmopathy (dated by TCRdb to between 2017 and 2020). The study in broad terms: Peripheral blood samples were taken at the time of initial diagnosis, prior to any treatment. To identify TCR V-J signatures that set the groups apart, the researchers used a discovery cohort of about a hundred patients, made up of 40 to 45 with Graves' ophthalmopathy and 55 to 65 with stable Graves' hyperthyroidism. Whether ophthalmopathy could be predicted prospectively was tested in an independent validation cohort made up of roughly 19 hyperthyroidism patients plus 17 patients who later progressed to ophthalmopathy. The approximately 100 discovery patients were randomly split 7:3 into training and test sets. The study also compared thyroid tissue and blood T-cell repertoires from about six Graves' hyperthyroidism patients. After blood sampling, hyperthyroidism patients were treated with methimazole at a starting dose of 30 mg daily, and ophthalmopathy patients were treated with high-dose intravenous methylprednisolone. According to the paper, TCR Vbeta CDR3 sequencing was carried out on more than 120 peripheral blood samples, which came from approximately 43 ophthalmopathy, 75 or so hyperthyroidism and approximately 17 progressor patients.

The TCR beta CDR3 regions were amplified from the RNA transcripts. A first-round RT-PCR of the TCR CDR3 used the HTBI primer set with the Qiagen OneStep RT-PCR kit. Libraries were constructed in a second round of multiplex PCR, after which size selection and purification were performed. Libraries were sequenced paired-end with 100 bp reads on an Illumina HiSeq2000. In the original analysis: SOAPnuke was used to process the raw data, removing reads that contained adapters or uncalled bases, had a mean Phred below 15, or lacked an exact match to the constant primer or identifier. High-quality paired reads were merged with COPE v1.2.5, and unique nucleotide sequences were defined as clonotypes. MiTCR v1.1 was used to align the clonotypes against IMGT TRBV, TRBD and TRBJ reference segments. Only V-J combinations with frequency above 0.0001, covering roughly 99% of repertoires, were analysed. A TCS score was defined as the ratio between F50 (clonal expansion) and ExV (chaos), using BLOSUM62-based TCRdist between CDR3 peptides within each V-J. Welch's t-statistics and random forest reduced 514 V-J features to some 14, which were used in a naive Bayes classifier (R e1071). TCRdb took the public reads, trimmed them with fastp at Q25, ran MiXCR for clone calling and kept in-frame beta chains. Each entry is one CDR3 protein sequence, shown with its most common DNA and genes. The V and J calls come from TCRdb's annotation, not from the publication. This sample lists around 250,000 distinct CDR3 sequences; roughly 15% were detected once. The leading ten clones occupy 25% to 30% of the sample.

The paper as a whole reports these results and caveats: Most expanded thyroid clonotypes (frequency above 0.001) were also detected in blood, a finding suggesting that blood repertoires may reflect thyroid immune responses. Ophthalmopathy was separated from stable hyperthyroidism by a 13 V-J signature model, with over 85% sensitivity and approximately 81% specificity obtained in cross-validation and 80%/75% obtained in testing. No statistical method was used to set the sample size in advance, and investigators knew the group allocation. In validation, progression to ophthalmopathy was predicted by the model with around 70% sensitivity and approximately 78% specificity, a median of about 6.4 months before onset.

This clonotype was counted ten times or more. Its binding antigen is unknown. One base away there is no much larger clone; base qualities are not given. Moderately to severely active disease, a Clinical Activity Score of at least 3, a NOSPECS grade of at least 4, and a duration under 3 months were present in ophthalmopathy patients. Exclusion was applied to patients with uncontrolled infections, other autoimmune diseases, pregnancy or lactation. Diagnoses were established on the basis of clinical symptoms, serum thyroxine and TRAb, thyroid ultrasound, and orbital computed tomography. Ficoll-Paque density gradient centrifugation was used to isolate PBMCs from approximately 10 ml of fresh peripheral blood. Total RNA was extracted using Trizol reagent, and RNA quality was assessed on an Agilent 2100 Bioanalyzer. The germline V gene gives CDR1 as MNHEY and CDR2 as SVGEGT. V and J lose 2 bases and 0 bases, and a span of 9 bases separates them. Inclusive of the bounding cysteine and phenylalanine, the CDR3 is 15 residues long. The CDR3 DNA has 45 bases and is translated from base 1.

Sequenced input: blood. The source is a woman aged 18-35 years with Graves' ophthalmopathy. This receptor chain uses TRBV6-2 or TRBV6-3 and TRBJ2-3, with the identity of the D gene unclear. The sequence in DNA is TGTGCCAGCAGTTACAGAGACCAGAGCACAGATACGCAGTATTTT. Protein translation: CASSYRDQSTDTQYF.